This T cell receptor beta chain is from a study of shared clonotypes between healthy human individuals. Assay: immunoSEQ multiplex PCR; the TCRdb copy retains only in-frame clones and omits some. The sample carries 470,000 or so clones, 81% recorded once. The CDR3 has 16 residues. CDR1 is MDHEN and CDR2 is SYDVKM in the germline V gene. V was clipped by 2 bases and J by 2 bases; unmatched bases: 5. This clone was found many times. The sequenced sample was PBMCs. The receptor comes from a woman aged 35 to 49 in good health. Some clones in this sample may be carry-over from other donors' samples. The V and J genes are TRBV28 and TRBJ2-5; 10 bases agree with TRBD1. The CDR3, as DNA: TGTGCCAGCAGTTTACTCACGGACAGGGGGCAAGAGACCCAGTACTTC. Its translation: CASSLLTDRGQETQYF.